Shown below are 24 T cell receptor beta chains from a single sample sequenced in a study of T cells in Graves' hyperthyroidism and ophthalmopathy. The source material, RNA transcripts, was used to amplify TCR beta CDR3 regions. The HTBI set primed first-round TCR CDR3 RT-PCR. In TCRdb, the multiplex PCR reads were re-called with MiXCR into one record per CDR3 protein. Found here are fewer than 450,000 distinct CDR3 sequences, about 15% of them singletons; the top ten hold 30% to 40%. The sequencing input was blood. The receptors were gathered from a woman between 25 and 40 years old with Graves' hyperthyroidism that later progressed to Graves' ophthalmopathy.

This clonotype was observed a few times. The chain carries TRBV28 and TRBJ2-7, with TRBD2 matching 9 bases. Germline CDR1 is MDHEN and CDR2 is SYDVKM. The CDR3 sequence is 18 residues long. Trimming cost V 6 bases and J 2 bases; bases outside gene matches: 17. DNA for the CDR3: TGTGCCAGCAGGCAAACGAGAGGGCCCCTAGCGGGGACCTACGAGCAGTACTTC. Its translation is CASRQTRGPLAGTYEQYF.

This clonotype was found many times. The chain combines TRBV5-1 with TRBJ2-1, with TRBD1 identical over 8 bases. Germline V gene data show CDR1 as SGHRS and CDR2 as YFSETQ. This CDR3 is built from 16 residues. V gave up 3 bases and J gave up 4 bases; unmatched junction bases: 9. The CDR3 protein is CASSSDGQGAYNEQFF. The CDR3 DNA reads as TGCGCCAGCAGCTCCGATGGGCAGGGGGCTTACAATGAGCAGTTCTTC.

This clonotype was seen ten or more times. The CDR3 nucleotides are TGCAGTGCTAGGCCCACAGGGGGCGTCTACGAGCAGTACTTC. Its protein is CSARPTGGVYEQYF. This chain links TRBV20-1 with TRBJ2-7; 9 bases are shared with TRBD1. The J segment lost 3 bases and the V segment lost 3 bases, leaving 6 bases of the junction unmatched. The CDR3 has 14 amino acids. Germline V CDR1 and CDR2: DFQATT, SNEGSKA (reference sequence).

This clonotype was seen many times. V and J are TRBV2 and TRBJ2-3; D is ambiguous. Germline values: CDR1 SNHLY, CDR2 FYNNEI. The germline V and J ends were trimmed by 0 bases and 2 bases, with 6 bases remaining between them. CDR3 length equals 14 residues. CDR3 bases: TGTGCCAGCAGTGAAGCTTCCTCCACAGATACGCAGTATTTT. This codes for CASSEASSTDTQYF.

The table lists this clonotype with many counts. The rearrangement joins TRBV11-2 to TRBJ1-1; D might be TRBD1 (5 bases). Germline assignment: CDR1 SGHAT and CDR2 FQNNGV. V shed 2 bases and J shed 6 bases, with 13 bases lying between them. The CDR3 extends over 14 amino acids. DNA of the CDR3: TGTGCCAGCAGCTTATACCCCCAGGGCCCTGAAGCTTTCTTT. Protein sequence: CASSLYPQGPEAFF.

This clonotype was observed many times. The rearrangement joins TRBV5-1 to TRBJ1-6; 10 nucleotides align to TRBD1. The CDR3 totals 20 residues. The J segment lost 10 bases and the V segment lost 4 bases, leaving 23 bases of the junction unmatched. Germline-derived CDR1 and CDR2 are SGHRS and YFSETQ. This CDR3 is CASSANSGTGAHLSGSPLHF. The CDR3 DNA sequence: TGCGCCAGCAGCGCGAACTCCGGGACAGGGGCCCACTTATCTGGGTCACCCCTCCACTTT.

This clonotype was detected many times. The chain has TRBV2 and TRBJ2-2; possible D gene TRBD2, 6 bases. The CDR3 totals 15 residues. V lost 4 bases and J 5 bases, leaving 14 bases between the germline ends. CDR1 is SNHLY, CDR2 FYNNEI, per germline. CDR3 residues: CASSVDSGRTGELFF. In nucleotides, the CDR3 is TGTGCCAGCAGTGTTGATTCGGGGAGGACCGGGGAGCTGTTTTTT.

In this sample, this clonotype turned up many times. The V and J genes are TRBV27 and TRBJ2-1; no firm D call. The CDR3 length is 11 residues. V lost 4 bases, J lost 7 bases, and 5 bases lay in between. The germline V gene has CDR1 MNHEY and CDR2 SMNVEV (reference sequence). In DNA, the CDR3 is TGTGCCAGCAGTTATCGGAATGAGCAGTTCTTC. This sequence encodes CASSYRNEQFF.

This clonotype has a count of ten or more. The gene calls are TRBV5-1 and TRBJ1-2; D is perhaps TRBD1 (6 bases). The ends were cut back, 2 bases at V and 8 bases at J, with 16 bases in the middle. The CDR3 has 14 residues. In germline, CDR1 is SGHRS, CDR2 YFSETQ. CDR3 amino acids: CASSFLGATSGYTF. The CDR3 nucleotides are TGCGCCAGCAGCTTTCTGGGGGCGACGAGCGGCTACACCTTC.

This clonotype turned up a few times. This chain uses TRBV20-1 with TRBJ2-2, with TRBD1 as a possible D gene (5 bases). CDR3 length: 12 residues. The germline CDR1 and CDR2 sequences are DFQATT and SNEGSKA (reference sequence). V was clipped by 6 bases and J by 1 base, with 6 bases between them. The CDR3 reads CSAGENTGELFF. DNA for the CDR3: TGCAGTGCAGGGGAGAACACCGGGGAGCTGTTTTTT.

J is TRBJ2-7 and V is TRBV20-1; D uncertain. Trimming removed 6 bases from V and 0 bases from J, with 15 bases in between. This CDR3 is 14 amino acids long. CDR1 is DFQATT, CDR2 SNEGSKA, per germline (reference sequence). For the CDR3, the DNA is TGCAGTGCACGTGAGATAGGGTCCTCCTACGAGCAGTACTTC. This translates into CSAREIGSSYEQYF.

The chain uses TRBV20-1 and TRBJ2-1, with no clear D. Germline CDR1 and CDR2: DFQATT and SNEGSKA (reference sequence). V was trimmed by 3 bases and J by 10 bases, leaving 19 bases between them. The CDR3 runs to 14 residues. CDR3 in DNA: TGCAGTGCTAGGCCCCGCGAACTCTGGGGAGAGCAGTTCTTC. This codes for CSARPRELWGEQFF.

This clonotype was detected a few times. As DNA, the CDR3 is TGTGCCAGCAGCTTGGCCGTGGGAAAGAGTACAGCAAGCTCTGGAAACACCATATATTTT. Translating gives CASSLAVGKSTASSGNTIYF. The gene calls are TRBV5-5 and TRBJ1-3; no definite D call. This CDR3 is built from 20 residues. Germline CDR1 SGHKS, CDR2 YYEKEE (reference sequence). V was clipped by 0 bases and J by 0 bases, with 22 bases between them.

This clonotype has ten or more counts. The chain combines TRBV7-6 with TRBJ2-1; D unresolved. CDR3 length equals 13 residues. Trimming removed 3 bases at V and 3 bases at J, with 6 bases between. CDR1 is SGHVS and CDR2 is FNYEAQ in the germline V gene. In nucleotides, the CDR3 is TGTGCCAGCAGCTTGTCGAACTACAATGAGCAGTTCTTC. The encoded protein is CASSLSNYNEQFF.

This clonotype was counted a few times. V is TRBV5-1 and J is TRBJ1-1; TRBD1 matches 8 bases. The CDR3 loop spans 16 amino acids. Germline V lookup: CDR1 SGHRS, CDR2 YFSETQ. V was clipped by 2 bases and J by 0 bases; unmatched bases: 6. CDR3 sequence reads: CASSFPTGGVNTEAFF. In DNA form, the CDR3 reads TGCGCCAGCAGCTTCCCAACAGGGGGAGTGAACACTGAAGCTTTCTTT.

The rearrangement links TRBV9 to TRBJ1-1; possibly TRBD1 for D (5 bases). Trimming pared 7 bases from V and 3 bases from J, leaving 10 bases between. The CDR3 runs to 12 residues. Germline V gives CDR1 SGDLS, CDR2 YYNGEE. CDR3 amino acids: CASGAGDTEAFF. CDR3 bases: TGTGCCAGCGGGGCCGGCGACACTGAAGCTTTCTTT.

This clonotype was detected many times. The J gene is TRBJ2-7, the V gene TRBV20-1; 7 nucleotides line up with TRBD1. Trimming took 3 bases from V and 0 from J; bases not matched to a gene: 8. The germline V gene has CDR1 DFQATT and CDR2 SNEGSKA (reference sequence). There are 15 residues in the CDR3. Written as DNA, the CDR3 is TGCAGTGCTAGGGGGTTCGAGGGGGCCTCCTACGAGCAGTACTTC. Residues: CSARGFEGASYEQYF.

V gene TRBV18 combines with J gene TRBJ1-5, with TRBD1 matching 7 bases. J gave up 5 bases and V 3 bases, and 10 bases lay outside the gene matches. The germline CDR1 and CDR2 sequences are KGHSH and LQKENI. This CDR3 contains 16 residues. The CDR3 DNA reads TGTGCCAGCTCACCCTTTGGAAAAACAGGGGATCAGCCCCAGCATTTT. It codes for CASSPFGKTGDQPQHF.

This chain connects TRBV11-2 to TRBJ2-5; no definite D call. Trimming took 0 bases from V and 0 from J, leaving 11 bases between them. Germline V gene sequence: CDR1 SGHAT, CDR2 FQNNGV. The CDR3 runs to 16 residues. DNA for the CDR3: TGTGCCAGCAGCTTAGATGCCCCCCGGTACCAAGAGACCCAGTACTTC. Its translation is CASSLDAPRYQETQYF.

This rearrangement joins TRBV2 to TRBJ1-5, with no clear D. The V end lost 4 bases, the J end lost 0 bases, and 10 bases lay between the germline ends. The CDR3 is 15 residues long. The V gene's germline CDR1 is SNHLY and CDR2 FYNNEI. The CDR3 sequence: CASSGPDYSNQPQHF. In DNA, the CDR3 is TGTGCCAGCAGTGGTCCCGATTATAGCAATCAGCCCCAGCATTTT.

This clonotype was counted ten times or more. The chain has TRBV10-1 and TRBJ2-3; 7 bases match TRBD1. Trimming removed 4 bases from V and 6 bases from J; junction bases left unmatched: 7. Germline V gene data show CDR1 as WNHNN and CDR2 as SYGVQD (reference sequence). The CDR3 runs to 14 residues. The CDR3 bases are TGCGCCAGCAGTGGCGAACGGGACAGCGATACGCAGTATTTT. Its translation is CASSGERDSDTQYF.

This clonotype was counted many times. This rearrangement joins TRBV27 to TRBJ2-5, with D perhaps matching TRBD2 (6 bases). The CDR3 length is 14 residues. V was cut by 4 bases and J by 7 bases, with 16 bases left in between. CDR1 is MNHEY, CDR2 SMNVEV, per germline (reference sequence). The DNA of the CDR3 is TGTGCCAGCAGTTCCCCCTTCGCCGGGGGGACCCAGTACTTC. Its translation is CASSSPFAGGTQYF.

This clonotype was detected many times. The V and J genes are TRBV3-1 and TRBJ1-1; TRBD1 matches 7 bases. Germline assignment: CDR1 LGHDT and CDR2 YNNKEL (reference sequence). CDR3 length: 17 residues. Losses at the gene ends were 1 base for V and 1 base for J; bases not matched to a gene: 9. The CDR3 region is CASSQGIGDSRNTEAFF. CDR3 sequence (DNA): TGTGCCAGCAGCCAAGGAATTGGGGACAGTCGGAACACTGAAGCTTTCTTT. The full variable domain, completed using reference TRBV3-1 and TRBJ1-1, is DTAVSQTPKYLVTQMGNDKSIKCEQNLGHDTMYWYKQDSKKFLKIMFSYNNKELIINETVPNRFSPKSPDKAHLNLHINSLELGDSAVYFCASSQGIGDSRNTEAFFGQGTRLTVV.

The sample holds a few counts of this clonotype. The chain has TRBV15 and TRBJ2-1; D may be TRBD1 (5 bases). CDR1 is LNHNV, CDR2 YYDKDF, per germline (reference sequence). There are 13 residues in the CDR3. V gave up 4 bases and J gave up 4 bases, with 8 bases separating them. The CDR3 spells CATSKDRYNEQFF. The CDR3 nucleotides read TGTGCCACCAGCAAAGACAGATACAATGAGCAGTTCTTC.